The clone carrying this T cell receptor beta chain occurred once. With 60 Vbeta and 13 Jbeta primers, the PCR was carried out. Some clones are missing from TCRdb's copy, which holds only in-frame ones; the method was immunoSEQ multiplex PCR. The sample has 150,000 to 200,000 clones, around 80% seen once. This entry comes from a study of cytomegalovirus exposure and HLA in healthy donors. Germline V gene sequence: CDR1 SEHNR, CDR2 FQNEAQ (reference sequence). V lost 5 bases, J lost 6 bases, and 4 bases stayed unmatched. The CDR3 covers 13 residues. Sample: PBMCs. The TCR was taken from a man aged 25-45 years in good health and CMV-seropositive. The rearrangement links TRBV7-9 to TRBJ1-5; 7 bases agree with TRBD1. The DNA of the CDR3 is TGTGCCAGCAGCACAGGGGTCAGTCAGCCCCAGCATTTT. As protein: CASSTGVSQPQHF.